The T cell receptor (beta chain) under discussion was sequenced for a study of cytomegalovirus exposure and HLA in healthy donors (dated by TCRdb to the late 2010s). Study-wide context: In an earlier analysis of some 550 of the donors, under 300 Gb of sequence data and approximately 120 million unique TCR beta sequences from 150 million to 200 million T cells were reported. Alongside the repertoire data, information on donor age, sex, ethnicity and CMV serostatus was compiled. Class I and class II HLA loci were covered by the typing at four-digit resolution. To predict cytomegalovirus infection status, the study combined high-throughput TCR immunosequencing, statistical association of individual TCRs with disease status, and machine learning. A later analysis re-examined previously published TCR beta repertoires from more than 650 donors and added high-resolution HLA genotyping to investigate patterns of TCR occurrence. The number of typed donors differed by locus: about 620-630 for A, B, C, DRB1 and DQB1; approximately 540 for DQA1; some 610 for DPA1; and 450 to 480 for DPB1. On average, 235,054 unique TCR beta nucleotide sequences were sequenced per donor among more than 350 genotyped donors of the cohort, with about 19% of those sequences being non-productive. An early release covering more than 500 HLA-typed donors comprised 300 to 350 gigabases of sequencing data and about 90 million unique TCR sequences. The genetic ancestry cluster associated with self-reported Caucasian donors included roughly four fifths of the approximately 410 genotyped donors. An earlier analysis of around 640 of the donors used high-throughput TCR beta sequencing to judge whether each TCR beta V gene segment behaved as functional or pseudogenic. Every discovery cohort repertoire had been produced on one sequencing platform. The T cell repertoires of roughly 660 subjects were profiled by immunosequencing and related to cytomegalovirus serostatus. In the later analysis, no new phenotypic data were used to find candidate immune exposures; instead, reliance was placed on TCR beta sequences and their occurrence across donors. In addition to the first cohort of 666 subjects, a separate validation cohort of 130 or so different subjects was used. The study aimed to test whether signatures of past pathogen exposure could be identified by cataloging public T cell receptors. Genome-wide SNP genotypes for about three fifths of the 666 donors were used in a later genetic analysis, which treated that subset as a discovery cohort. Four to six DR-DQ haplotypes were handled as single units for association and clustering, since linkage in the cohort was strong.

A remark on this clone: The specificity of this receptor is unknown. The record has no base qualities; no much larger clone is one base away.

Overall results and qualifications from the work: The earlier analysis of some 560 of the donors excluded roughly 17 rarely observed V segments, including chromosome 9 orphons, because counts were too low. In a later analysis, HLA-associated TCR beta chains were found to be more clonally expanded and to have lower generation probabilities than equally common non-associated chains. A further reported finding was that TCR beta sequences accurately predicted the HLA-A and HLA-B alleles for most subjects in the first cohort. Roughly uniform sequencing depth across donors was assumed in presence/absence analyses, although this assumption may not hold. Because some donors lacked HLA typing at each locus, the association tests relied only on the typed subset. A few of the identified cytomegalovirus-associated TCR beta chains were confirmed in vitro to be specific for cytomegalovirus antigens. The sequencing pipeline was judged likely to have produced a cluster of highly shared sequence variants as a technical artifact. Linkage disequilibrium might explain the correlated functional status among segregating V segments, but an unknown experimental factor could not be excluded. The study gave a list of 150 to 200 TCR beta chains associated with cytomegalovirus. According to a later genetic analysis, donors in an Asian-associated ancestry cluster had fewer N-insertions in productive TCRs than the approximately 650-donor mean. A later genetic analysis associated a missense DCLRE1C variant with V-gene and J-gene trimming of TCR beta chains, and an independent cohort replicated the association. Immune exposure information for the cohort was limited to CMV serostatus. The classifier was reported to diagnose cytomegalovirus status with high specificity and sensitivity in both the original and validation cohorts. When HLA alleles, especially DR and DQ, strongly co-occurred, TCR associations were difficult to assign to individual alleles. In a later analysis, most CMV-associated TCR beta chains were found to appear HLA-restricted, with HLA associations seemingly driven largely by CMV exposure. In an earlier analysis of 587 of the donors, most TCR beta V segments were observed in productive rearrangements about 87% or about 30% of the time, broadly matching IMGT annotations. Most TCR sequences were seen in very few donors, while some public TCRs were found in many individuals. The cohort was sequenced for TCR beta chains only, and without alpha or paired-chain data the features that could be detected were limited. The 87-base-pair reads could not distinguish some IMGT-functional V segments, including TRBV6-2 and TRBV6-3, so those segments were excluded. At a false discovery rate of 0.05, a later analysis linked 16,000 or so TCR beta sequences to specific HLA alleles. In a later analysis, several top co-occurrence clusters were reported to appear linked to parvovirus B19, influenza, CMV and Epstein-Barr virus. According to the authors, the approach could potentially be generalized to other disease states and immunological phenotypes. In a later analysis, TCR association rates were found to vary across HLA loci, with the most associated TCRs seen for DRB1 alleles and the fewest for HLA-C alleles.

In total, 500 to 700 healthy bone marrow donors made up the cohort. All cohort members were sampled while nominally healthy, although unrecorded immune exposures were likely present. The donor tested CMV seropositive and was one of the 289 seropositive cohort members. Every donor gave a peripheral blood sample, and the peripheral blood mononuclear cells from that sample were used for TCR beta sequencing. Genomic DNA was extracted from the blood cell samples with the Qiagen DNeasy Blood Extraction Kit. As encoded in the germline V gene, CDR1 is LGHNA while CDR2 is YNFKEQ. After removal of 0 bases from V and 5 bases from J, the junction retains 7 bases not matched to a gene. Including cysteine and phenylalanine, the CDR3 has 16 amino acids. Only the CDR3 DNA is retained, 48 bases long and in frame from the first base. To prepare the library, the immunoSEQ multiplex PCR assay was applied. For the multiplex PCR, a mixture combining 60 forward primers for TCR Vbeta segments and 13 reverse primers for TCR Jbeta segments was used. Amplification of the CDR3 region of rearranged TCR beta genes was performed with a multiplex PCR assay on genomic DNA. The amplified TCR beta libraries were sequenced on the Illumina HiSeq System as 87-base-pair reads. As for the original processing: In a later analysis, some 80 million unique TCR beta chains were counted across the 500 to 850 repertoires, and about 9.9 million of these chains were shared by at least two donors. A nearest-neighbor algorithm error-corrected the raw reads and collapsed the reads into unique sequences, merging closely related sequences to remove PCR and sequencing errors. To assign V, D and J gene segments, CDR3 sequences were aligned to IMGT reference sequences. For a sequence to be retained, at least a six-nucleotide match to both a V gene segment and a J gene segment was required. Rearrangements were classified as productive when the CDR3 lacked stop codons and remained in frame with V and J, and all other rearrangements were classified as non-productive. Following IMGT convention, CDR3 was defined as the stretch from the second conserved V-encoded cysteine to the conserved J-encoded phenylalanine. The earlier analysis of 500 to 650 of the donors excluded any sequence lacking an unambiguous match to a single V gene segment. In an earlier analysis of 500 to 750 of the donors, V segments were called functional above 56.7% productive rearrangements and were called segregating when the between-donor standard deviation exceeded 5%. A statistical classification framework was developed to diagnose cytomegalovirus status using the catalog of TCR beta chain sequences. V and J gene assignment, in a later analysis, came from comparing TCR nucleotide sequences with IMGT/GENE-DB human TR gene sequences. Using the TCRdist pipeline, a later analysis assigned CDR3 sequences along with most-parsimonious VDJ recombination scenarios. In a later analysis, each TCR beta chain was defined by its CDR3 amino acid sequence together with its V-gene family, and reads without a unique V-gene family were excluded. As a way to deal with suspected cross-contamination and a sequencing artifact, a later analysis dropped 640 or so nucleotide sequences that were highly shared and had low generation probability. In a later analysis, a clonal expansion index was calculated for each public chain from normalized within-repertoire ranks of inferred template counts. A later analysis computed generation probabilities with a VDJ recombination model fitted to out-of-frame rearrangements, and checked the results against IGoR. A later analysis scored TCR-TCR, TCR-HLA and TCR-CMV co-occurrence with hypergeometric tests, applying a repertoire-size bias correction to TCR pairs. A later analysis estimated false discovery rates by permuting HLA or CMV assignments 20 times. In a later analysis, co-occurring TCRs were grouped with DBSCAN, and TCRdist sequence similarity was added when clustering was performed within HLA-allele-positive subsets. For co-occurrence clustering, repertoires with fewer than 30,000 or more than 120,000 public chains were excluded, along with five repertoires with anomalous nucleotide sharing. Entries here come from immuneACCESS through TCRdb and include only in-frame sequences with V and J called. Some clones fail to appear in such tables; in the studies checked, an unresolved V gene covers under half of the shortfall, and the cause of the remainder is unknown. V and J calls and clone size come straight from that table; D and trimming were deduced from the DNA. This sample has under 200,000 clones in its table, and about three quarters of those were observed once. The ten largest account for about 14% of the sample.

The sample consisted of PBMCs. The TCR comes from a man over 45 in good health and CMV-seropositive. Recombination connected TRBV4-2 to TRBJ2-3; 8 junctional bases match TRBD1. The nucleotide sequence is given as TGTGCCAGCAGCCAAGATCTCCAGGGGGCGGGAGATACGCAGTATTTT. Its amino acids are CASSQDLQGAGDTQYF.